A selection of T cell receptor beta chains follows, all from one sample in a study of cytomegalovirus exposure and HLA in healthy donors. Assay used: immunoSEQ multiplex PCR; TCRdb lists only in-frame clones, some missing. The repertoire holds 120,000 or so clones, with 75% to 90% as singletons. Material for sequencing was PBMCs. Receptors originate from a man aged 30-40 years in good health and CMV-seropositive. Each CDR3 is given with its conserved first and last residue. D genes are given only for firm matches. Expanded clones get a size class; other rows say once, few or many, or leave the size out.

CDR3nt: TGTGCCAGCAGCTTTACGGCCGGGAATGGCGGCTACACCTTC
CDR3aa: CASSFTAGNGGYTF
d_gene: -
j_gene: TRBJ1-2
v_gene: TRBV11-1
abundance: -

CDR3nt: TGTGCCAGCAGTTTCAGGTTCGCGAACACTGAAGCTTTCTTT
CDR3aa: CASSFRFANTEAFF
d_gene: -
j_gene: TRBJ1-1
v_gene: TRBV27
abundance: -

CDR3nt: TGCGCCAGCAGCGCGGGACAGGGAGATCAGCCCCAGCATTTT
CDR3aa: CASSAGQGDQPQHF
d_gene: TRBD1
j_gene: TRBJ1-5
v_gene: TRBV5-1
abundance: -

CDR3nt: TGTGCCAGCAGCTTTGGTCTGGGACTCCTTAATGAAAAACTGTTTTTT
CDR3aa: CASSFGLGLLNEKLFF
d_gene: -
j_gene: TRBJ1-4
v_gene: TRBV5-6
abundance: few

CDR3nt: TGTGCCAGCAGTATGGACAGGGATGAAAAACTGTTTTTT
CDR3aa: CASSMDRDEKLFF
d_gene: TRBD1
j_gene: TRBJ1-4
v_gene: TRBV6-6
abundance: -

CDR3nt: TGTGCCAGCAGCGCGGACGGACTAGCGGGGGAGACCCAGTACTTC
CDR3aa: CASSADGLAGETQYF
d_gene: TRBD2
j_gene: TRBJ2-5
v_gene: TRBV7-7
abundance: few

CDR3nt: TGCGCCAGCAGCCACTCGACAGGGACGGATTCACCCCTCCACTTT
CDR3aa: CASSHSTGTDSPLHF
d_gene: TRBD1
j_gene: TRBJ1-6
v_gene: TRBV4-1
abundance: -

CDR3nt: TGTGCCAGCAGTGTTACCCCATCGGGGAGGGCAAATGAAAAACTGTTTTTT
CDR3aa: CASSVTPSGRANEKLFF
d_gene: -
j_gene: TRBJ1-4
v_gene: TRBV6-1
abundance: -

CDR3nt: TGTGCCTCCAGGGCGGGGGAAGGTACCGGGGAGCTGTTTTTT
CDR3aa: CASRAGEGTGELFF
d_gene: TRBD2
j_gene: TRBJ2-2
v_gene: TRBV6-5
abundance: -

CDR3nt: TGCGCCAGCAGCTGGTGGGGACAGGGGGATAGTGAAGCTTTCTTT
CDR3aa: CASSWWGQGDSEAFF
d_gene: TRBD1
j_gene: TRBJ1-1
v_gene: TRBV5-1
abundance: -